Below are 15 T cell receptor beta chains sequenced from a single sample in a study of identical twins. TCRdb itself ran the 5' RACE reads through MiXCR, one entry per CDR3 protein. The sample yields 500,000 to 550,000 distinct CDR3 sequences, about 20% seen once. The data also belong to a second study, concerning yellow fever vaccine responses in identical twins.

The material sequenced was CD4+ T cells sorted from blood. These receptors were obtained from a woman under 30 in good health.

The chain recombines TRBV2 with TRBJ2-6, with 7 nucleotides matching TRBD1. The CDR3 totals 17 residues. The V gene's germline CDR1 is SNHLY and CDR2 FYNNEI. V gave up 4 bases and J gave up 4 bases; unmatched junction bases: 10. The CDR3 DNA sequence: TGTGCCAGCAGTGCACAGGGGATCATAGGAGGGGCCAACGTCCTGACTTTC. Its protein is CASSAQGIIGGANVLTF.

The rearrangement joins TRBV10-3 to TRBJ2-6; D possibly matches TRBD1 or TRBD2 (6 bases each). Trimming took 8 bases from V and 2 from J, leaving 16 bases between them. The germline CDR1 and CDR2 sequences are ENHRY and SYGVKD. The CDR3 totals 16 residues. The CDR3 region is CAIGKGGAPGANVLTF. CDR3 bases: TGTGCCATCGGGAAGGGGGGCGCGCCTGGGGCCAACGTCCTGACTTTC.

This clonotype showed up just a few times. The V gene is TRBV6-1, the J gene TRBJ2-4; possible D gene TRBD1, 6 bases. V lost 5 bases to trimming and J lost 3 bases, with 14 bases between them. This CDR3 comprises 15 residues. In germline, CDR1 is MNHNS, CDR2 SASEGT. CDR3 DNA: TGTGCCAGCAGTCCCCAGGGGACCCTCAAAAACATTCAGTACTTC. It yields the protein CASSPQGTLKNIQYF.

The chain joins TRBV2 to TRBJ2-3; the D gene could be TRBD1 or TRBD2 (5 bases each). The CDR3 sequence is 15 residues long. The V end was cut by 5 bases, the J end by 1 base, with 13 bases between. CDR1 is SNHLY, CDR2 FYNNEI, per germline. The CDR3 sequence: CASSRDDTRTDTQYF. In DNA form, the CDR3 reads TGTGCCAGCAGTCGGGACGATACTCGCACAGATACGCAGTATTTT.

This clonotype was detected a few times. CDR3 in amino acids: CATSNWQNTEAFF. In DNA, the CDR3 is TGTGCCACCAGTAATTGGCAGAACACTGAAGCTTTCTTT. The rearrangement uses TRBV24-1 and TRBJ1-1, with D unresolved. CDR3 length equals 13 residues. V gave up 6 bases and J gave up 1 base, with 8 bases separating them. Germline values: CDR1 KGHDR, CDR2 SFDVKD.

The chain joins TRBV9 to TRBJ1-6; the D gene is possibly TRBD1 (5 bases). The CDR3 loop spans 15 amino acids. The ends were cut back, 3 bases at V and 10 bases at J, with 17 bases in the middle. CDR1 is SGDLS and CDR2 is YYNGEE in the germline V gene. Here the CDR3 reads CASSDGSSWDSPLHF. The DNA for the CDR3 is TGTGCCAGCAGCGACGGAAGTTCATGGGACTCACCCCTCCACTTT.

J is TRBJ1-3 and V is TRBV28; 7 nucleotides agree with TRBD1. Per the germline V gene, CDR1 is MDHEN and CDR2 is SYDVKM. V lost 2 bases and J lost 2; bases outside the gene matches: 9. This CDR3 is 17 amino acids long. CDR3 sequence reads: CASSLRSFRGTGNTIYF. The DNA for the CDR3 is TGTGCCAGCAGTTTAAGAAGTTTCAGGGGGACTGGAAACACCATATATTTT.

This CDR3 reads CASSDRASGTDTQYF. CDR3 DNA: TGTGCCAGCAGTGACAGGGCTAGCGGAACAGATACGCAGTATTTT. The chain joins TRBV6-4 to TRBJ2-3, with TRBD2 matching over 7 bases. J gave up 3 bases and V 2 bases, and 5 bases lay outside the gene matches. CDR3 size: 15 residues. Germline CDR1 MRHNA, CDR2 SNTAGT.

The V and J genes are TRBV12-3 or TRBV12-4 and TRBJ1-2; 9 bases align to TRBD1. The CDR3 extends over 14 amino acids. The V and J ends lost 2 bases and 8 bases, in that order; junction bases with no gene match: 6. The CDR3 DNA reads as TGTGCCAGCAGTTTACCGGGACAGGGCCGGGGCTACACCTTC. It yields the protein CASSLPGQGRGYTF.

This clonotype was seen many times. The chain carries TRBV12-3 or TRBV12-4 and TRBJ1-2; TRBD1 is a possible D gene (5 bases). Trimming took off 8 bases at V and 7 bases at J, with 14 bases between the two ends. The CDR3 has 12 residues. The CDR3 is CASLSNGAGYTF. CDR3 sequence (DNA): TGTGCCAGCCTATCGAACGGGGCTGGCTACACCTTC.

The V call is TRBV5-1, the J call TRBJ2-7, with TRBD2 identical over 7 bases. The CDR3 sequence is 15 residues long. Germline V gene data show CDR1 as SGHRS and CDR2 as YFSETQ. The ends lost 0 bases at V and 1 base at J; junction bases unmatched: 4. CDR3 bases: TGCGCCAGCAGCTTGGCGTCTAGCGGTTCCTACGAGCAGTACTTC. Translated: CASSLASSGSYEQYF.

The chain is built from TRBV5-1 and TRBJ2-3, with 8 bases matching TRBD1. Germline trimming cut 2 bases from V and 2 bases from J; bases unmatched to any gene: 10. Germline V gene lookup returns CDR1 SGHRS and CDR2 YFSETQ. The length of the CDR3 is 17 residues. This CDR3 is CASSFHQGAIFTDTQYF. CDR3 bases: TGCGCCAGCAGCTTCCATCAGGGGGCTATATTCACAGATACGCAGTATTTT.

V is TRBV25-1 and J is TRBJ2-1, with D tentatively TRBD2 (6 bases). This CDR3 is 12 amino acids long. Germline CDR1 and CDR2: MGHDK and SYGVNS. With 3 bases removed from V and 10 bases from J, the gap between germline ends came to 10 bases. CDR3 sequence (DNA): TGTGCCAGCAGTGAGGTGGGGAGGGAGCAGTTCTTC. Translating it yields CASSEVGREQFF.

This clonotype was observed a handful of times. V gene TRBV7-9 combines with J gene TRBJ1-1; tentative D call: TRBD1 (5 bases). This CDR3 is built from 13 residues. Germline assignment: CDR1 SEHNR and CDR2 FQNEAQ (reference sequence). V shed 7 bases and J shed 0 bases, with 9 bases lying between them. The CDR3 here is CASTTGMNTEAFF. In nucleotides, the CDR3 is TGTGCCAGCACAACAGGAATGAACACTGAAGCTTTCTTT.

The chain combines TRBV10-3 with TRBJ2-2, with D unclear. CDR3 length equals 14 residues. V dropped 0 bases and J dropped 7 bases, with 9 bases sitting between them. Germline CDR1 and CDR2: ENHRY and SYGVKD. The CDR3 sequence: CAISESTERGELFF. The CDR3 region has the DNA TGTGCCATCAGTGAGTCGACGGAACGCGGGGAGCTGTTTTTT.